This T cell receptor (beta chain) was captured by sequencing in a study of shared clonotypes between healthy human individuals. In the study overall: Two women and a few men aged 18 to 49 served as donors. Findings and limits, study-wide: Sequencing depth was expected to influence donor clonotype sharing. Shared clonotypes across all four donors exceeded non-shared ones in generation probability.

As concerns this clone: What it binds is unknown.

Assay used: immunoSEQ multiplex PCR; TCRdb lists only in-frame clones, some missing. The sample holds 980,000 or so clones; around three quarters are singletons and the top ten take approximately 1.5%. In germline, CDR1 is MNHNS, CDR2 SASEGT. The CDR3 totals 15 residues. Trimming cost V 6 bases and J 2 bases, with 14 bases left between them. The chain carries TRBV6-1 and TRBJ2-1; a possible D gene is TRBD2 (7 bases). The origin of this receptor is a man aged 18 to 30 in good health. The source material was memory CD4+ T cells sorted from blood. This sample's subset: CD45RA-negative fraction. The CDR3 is CASRRLGGPYNEQFF. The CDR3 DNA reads TGTGCCAGCAGACGCCTCGGGGGGCCCTACAATGAGCAGTTCTTC.